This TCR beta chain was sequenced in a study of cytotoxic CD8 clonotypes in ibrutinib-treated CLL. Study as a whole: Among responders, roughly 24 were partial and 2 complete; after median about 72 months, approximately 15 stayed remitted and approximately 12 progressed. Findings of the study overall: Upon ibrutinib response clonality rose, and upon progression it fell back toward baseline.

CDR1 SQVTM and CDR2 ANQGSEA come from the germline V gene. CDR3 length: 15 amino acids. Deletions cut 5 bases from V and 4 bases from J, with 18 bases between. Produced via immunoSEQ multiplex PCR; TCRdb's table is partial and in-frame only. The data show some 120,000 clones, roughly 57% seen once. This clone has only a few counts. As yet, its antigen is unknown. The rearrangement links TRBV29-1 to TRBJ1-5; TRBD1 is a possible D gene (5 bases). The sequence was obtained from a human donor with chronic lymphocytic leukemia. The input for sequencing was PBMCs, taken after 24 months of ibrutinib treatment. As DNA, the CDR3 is TGCAGCGTTTCCCTGACTGGGGGATTGAATCAGCCCCAGCATTTT. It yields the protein CSVSLTGGLNQPQHF.